These 27 T cell receptor beta chains originate from one sample sequenced in a study of T cells after yellow fever vaccination. TCRdb itself ran the 5' RACE reads through MiXCR, one entry per CDR3 protein. The data contain hundreds of thousands of distinct CDR3 sequences, roughly 12% of them singletons. Material: PBMCs, obtained on the day of the yellow fever booster vaccination. The receptors were sampled from a man aged 30-40 years who received the YFV17D yellow fever vaccine.

This clonotype was counted a few times. In DNA form, the CDR3 reads TGTGCTAGTGGTGATCTCACAGGGAGCTCCTACAATGAGCAGTTCTTC. It is translated as CASGDLTGSSYNEQFF. The chain is built from TRBV12-5 and TRBJ2-1, with D perhaps TRBD1 (6 bases). V was shortened by 5 bases and J by 0 bases, with 14 bases between the two germline ends. This CDR3 comprises 16 residues. The V gene's germline CDR1 is LGHNT and CDR2 FRNRAP.

The chain combines TRBV28 with TRBJ2-7; D call uncertain. There are 11 residues in the CDR3. V was trimmed by 2 bases and J by 5 bases, leaving 4 bases between them. Germline CDR1 MDHEN, CDR2 SYDVKM. The CDR3 bases are TGTGCCAGCAGTTTAAACCACGAGCAGTACTTC. Translation gives CASSLNHEQYF.

This chain joins TRBV5-1 and TRBJ2-3; 10 bases line up with TRBD1. This CDR3 has 16 amino acids. V lost 3 bases to trimming and J lost 4 bases; unmatched junction nucleotides: 8. CDR1 SGHRS and CDR2 YFSETQ come from the germline V gene. This CDR3 is CASSSSGTGVADTQYF. The CDR3 region has the DNA TGCGCCAGCAGCTCATCCGGGACAGGGGTTGCAGATACGCAGTATTTT.

The chain joins TRBV5-1 to TRBJ2-7, with TRBD1 matching over 7 bases. From germline, CDR1 is SGHRS and CDR2 YFSETQ. CDR3 length: 14 amino acids. V was pared by 3 bases and J by 4 bases, with 7 bases of the junction left unmatched. The CDR3: CASSSATGLYEQYF. The DNA for the CDR3 is TGCGCCAGCAGCTCAGCGACAGGGCTGTACGAGCAGTACTTC.

This clonotype was counted only a few times. The chain carries TRBV7-6 and TRBJ2-1, with D perhaps TRBD1 (6 bases). The V gene lost 5 bases and the J gene lost 10 bases, with 18 bases spanning the gap. CDR3 length equals 14 residues. Germline V gene lookup returns CDR1 SGHVS and CDR2 FNYEAQ. CDR3 sequence reads: CASSPQTGRGEQFF. CDR3 DNA: TGTGCCAGCAGCCCCCAGACAGGTCGAGGGGAGCAGTTCTTC.

CDR3 sequence reads: CASSMTPATEAFF. CDR3 DNA: TGTGCCAGCAGTATGACACCTGCCACTGAAGCTTTCTTT. V is TRBV7-2 and J is TRBJ1-1; D remains unclear. CDR3 length: 13 amino acids. Trimming shortened V by 6 bases and J by 4 bases, and 12 bases separated the two germline ends. CDR1 and CDR2 (germline): SGHTA, FQGNSA.

The chain couples TRBV12-3 or TRBV12-4 to TRBJ1-3; tentative D call: TRBD1 (5 bases). With 3 bases removed from V and 4 bases from J, the gap between germline ends came to 10 bases. The CDR3 extends over 14 amino acids. The CDR3 is CASSFAGSGNTIYF. The CDR3 DNA reads as TGTGCCAGCAGTTTCGCAGGGTCCGGAAACACCATATATTTT.

The chain couples TRBV5-1 to TRBJ2-5; perhaps TRBD2 as D (6 bases). Germline V CDR1 and CDR2: SGHRS, YFSETQ. Trimming removed 0 bases from V and 1 base from J, with 13 bases in between. This CDR3 region has 16 residues. The CDR3 sequence: CASSLEPSVIQETQYF. DNA of the CDR3: TGCGCCAGCAGCTTGGAACCTAGCGTAATCCAAGAGACCCAGTACTTC.

Only a few counts were recorded for this clonotype. The chain is built from TRBV6-2 or TRBV6-3 and TRBJ2-2; the D is unclear. V was pared by 5 bases and J by 0 bases, with 13 bases between. The CDR3 has 16 residues. Germline values: CDR1 MNHEY, CDR2 SVGEGT. CDR3: CASSPDRIANTGELFF. The CDR3 DNA reads TGTGCCAGCAGTCCAGATAGGATCGCGAACACCGGGGAGCTGTTTTTT.

This clonotype was seen many times. The chain recombines TRBV7-2 with TRBJ1-1, with TRBD1 matching 11 bases. V lost 8 bases and J lost 3; bases outside the gene matches: 2. Germline V gene lookup returns CDR1 SGHTA and CDR2 FQGNSA. The CDR3 runs 13 residues. In nucleotides, the CDR3 is TGTGCCAGCGGGACAGGGGGTTACACTGAAGCTTTCTTT. This codes for CASGTGGYTEAFF.

The V call is TRBV19, the J call TRBJ2-2; unclear D gene. Trimming cost V 7 bases and J 0 bases, with 9 bases left between them. The CDR3 is made up of 14 amino acids. In germline, CDR1 is LNHDA, CDR2 SQIVND (reference sequence). The CDR3 protein is CASKWSSNTGELFF. The DNA of the CDR3 is TGTGCCAGTAAATGGAGCTCGAACACCGGGGAGCTGTTTTTT.

CDR3 protein: CASSLGYGRNTGELFF. In DNA form, the CDR3 reads TGCGCCAGCAGCTTGGGGTACGGGAGAAACACCGGGGAGCTGTTTTTT. V usage is TRBV5-1 and J usage is TRBJ2-2; TRBD2 is a possible D gene (6 bases). Per germline, CDR1 SGHRS and CDR2 YFSETQ. The CDR3 runs to 16 residues. Trimming left V 0 bases short and J 2 bases short, with 11 bases between.

The rearrangement links TRBV19 to TRBJ1-5, with D hard to call. The V end was cut by 3 bases, the J end by 0 bases, with 12 bases between. Per the germline V gene, CDR1 is LNHDA and CDR2 is SQIVND (reference sequence). CDR3 length equals 16 residues. The CDR3 is CASSIAGHYSNQPQHF. The CDR3 DNA reads TGTGCCAGTAGTATTGCTGGCCACTATAGCAATCAGCCCCAGCATTTT.

This clonotype has just a few counts. The rearrangement joins TRBV6-5 to TRBJ2-7; tentative D call: TRBD1 (6 bases). From germline, CDR1 is MNHEY and CDR2 SVGAGI. Trimming took 2 bases from V and 4 from J, leaving 9 bases between them. CDR3 size: 13 residues. The CDR3 bases are TGTGCCAGCAGTTACGCGAGGGGGTACGAGCAGTACTTC. This codes for CASSYARGYEQYF.

The rearrangement links TRBV12-3 or TRBV12-4 to TRBJ2-4; D remains unclear. The CDR3 has 13 amino acids. The V end was cut by 7 bases, the J end by 3 bases, with 10 bases between. CDR3 DNA sequence: TGTGCCAGCACCTTGACTTTCAAAAACATTCAGTACTTC. It translates to CASTLTFKNIQYF.

This clonotype has only a few counts. The chain links TRBV9 to TRBJ2-3; D uncertain. Looked up from germline, CDR1 is SGDLS and CDR2 is YYNGEE. Trimming removed 2 bases from V and 2 bases from J, with 12 bases in between. CDR3 size: 15 residues. The CDR3 DNA reads TGTGCCAGCAGCGTGTCATCAAGTATCACAGATACGCAGTATTTT. Protein sequence: CASSVSSSITDTQYF.

This clonotype has just a few counts. The gene calls are TRBV10-1 and TRBJ2-7; TRBD1 is a possible D gene (5 bases). CDR1 is WNHNN, CDR2 SYGVQD, per germline (reference sequence). Trimming pared 4 bases from V and 2 bases from J, leaving 15 bases between. This CDR3 contains 15 residues. CDR3: CASSVGAGKAYEQYF. The CDR3, as DNA: TGCGCCAGCAGTGTAGGGGCAGGGAAGGCCTACGAGCAGTACTTC.

This clonotype was observed once. A much larger clone differs from this one at a single base, so this may be a read error. V and J are TRBV5-1 and TRBJ2-1; 8 bases line up with TRBD2. The germline gives CDR1 SGHRS, CDR2 YFSETQ. This CDR3 has 15 amino acids. CDR3 nucleotides: TGCGCCAGCAGCCCCCCAGCGGGAGTAGGGAATGAGCAGTTATTC. This encodes CASSPPAGVGNEQLF.

This clonotype has a count of ten or more. The chain employs TRBV7-8 and TRBJ2-1, with a weak D call TRBD1 (6 bases). V was shortened by 1 base and J by 7 bases, with 8 bases between the two germline ends. Germline CDR1 and CDR2: SGHVS and FQNEAQ. CDR3 length: 13 residues. The CDR3 nucleotides read TGTGCCAGCAGCTTAGGGGGGCGTAATGAGCAGTTCTTC. Amino acid sequence: CASSLGGRNEQFF.

The chain joins TRBV6-5 to TRBJ2-7; D is undetermined. Per germline, CDR1 MNHEY and CDR2 SVGAGI. The CDR3 covers 13 residues. Trimming stripped 6 bases from V and 0 bases from J, with 9 bases between. CDR3 loop: CASRPGNSYEQYF. CDR3 DNA sequence: TGTGCCAGCAGGCCAGGTAACTCCTACGAGCAGTACTTC.

In this sample, this clonotype turned up a few times. V and J are TRBV6-6 and TRBJ2-1, with D unresolved. The CDR3 sequence is 12 residues long. Germline lookup yields CDR1 MNHNY and CDR2 SVGAGI (reference sequence). With 2 bases removed from V and 9 bases from J, the gap between germline ends came to 8 bases. As DNA, the CDR3 is TGTGCCAGCAGTTACGGTAGCAGTGAGCAGTTCTTC. It codes for CASSYGSSEQFF.

The V call is TRBV2, the J call TRBJ1-5; D is possibly TRBD1 (5 bases). The length of the CDR3 is 15 residues. V gave up 5 bases and J gave up 0 bases, with 11 bases separating them. The germline CDR1 and CDR2 sequences are SNHLY and FYNNEI. CDR3 region: CASSSQANSNQPQHF. CDR3 nucleotide sequence: TGTGCCAGCAGTTCACAGGCTAATAGCAATCAGCCCCAGCATTTT.

The chain couples TRBV5-1 to TRBJ2-7; 14 bases fit TRBD2. The CDR3 contains 18 residues. From germline, CDR1 is SGHRS and CDR2 YFSETQ. J gave up 0 bases and V 0 bases, and 5 bases lay outside the gene matches. The CDR3 DNA reads TGCGCCAGCAGCTTGGGGACTAGCGGGAGGACGAACTCCTACGAGCAGTACTTC. Translating it yields CASSLGTSGRTNSYEQYF.

The rearrangement links TRBV29-1 to TRBJ2-7; 11 nucleotides line up with TRBD1. V shed 8 bases and J 9 bases; nucleotides not matched to a gene: 15. The CDR3 spans 14 residues. The germline V gene has CDR1 SQVTM and CDR2 ANQGSEA. For the CDR3, the DNA is TGCAGCATCGCCTCCGGGACAGGGGGATTCGCGCAGTACTTC. Its protein product is CSIASGTGGFAQYF.

This chain joins TRBV5-6 and TRBJ2-2; TRBD1 agrees at 7 bases. The CDR3 is made up of 16 amino acids. After removal of 1 base from V and 4 bases from J, the junction contained 7 bases not matched to a gene. Germline V lookup: CDR1 SGHDT, CDR2 YYEEEE. CDR3 coding DNA: TGTGCCAGCAGCTTGAATACAGGGGTGCGCACCGGGGAGCTGTTTTTT. Protein product: CASSLNTGVRTGELFF.

CDR3 sequence (DNA): TGTGCCAGCAGTTTTGGGACTGCAAACTACAATGAGCAGTTCTTC. It specifies CASSFGTANYNEQFF. The rearrangement links TRBV12-3 or TRBV12-4 to TRBJ2-1, with D possibly TRBD2 on 6 matching bases. CDR3 size: 15 residues. With 3 bases removed from V and 3 bases from J, the gap between germline ends came to 12 bases.

This clonotype was counted only a few times. The gene calls are TRBV14 and TRBJ2-4; D may be TRBD2 (7 bases). The CDR3 contains 14 residues. Germline V gene data show CDR1 as SGHDN and CDR2 as FVKESK. Trimming pared 4 bases from V and 8 bases from J, leaving 15 bases between. This CDR3 is CASSLGAGVDIQYF. CDR3 DNA sequence: TGTGCCAGCAGCCTGGGGGCGGGAGTGGACATTCAGTACTTC.